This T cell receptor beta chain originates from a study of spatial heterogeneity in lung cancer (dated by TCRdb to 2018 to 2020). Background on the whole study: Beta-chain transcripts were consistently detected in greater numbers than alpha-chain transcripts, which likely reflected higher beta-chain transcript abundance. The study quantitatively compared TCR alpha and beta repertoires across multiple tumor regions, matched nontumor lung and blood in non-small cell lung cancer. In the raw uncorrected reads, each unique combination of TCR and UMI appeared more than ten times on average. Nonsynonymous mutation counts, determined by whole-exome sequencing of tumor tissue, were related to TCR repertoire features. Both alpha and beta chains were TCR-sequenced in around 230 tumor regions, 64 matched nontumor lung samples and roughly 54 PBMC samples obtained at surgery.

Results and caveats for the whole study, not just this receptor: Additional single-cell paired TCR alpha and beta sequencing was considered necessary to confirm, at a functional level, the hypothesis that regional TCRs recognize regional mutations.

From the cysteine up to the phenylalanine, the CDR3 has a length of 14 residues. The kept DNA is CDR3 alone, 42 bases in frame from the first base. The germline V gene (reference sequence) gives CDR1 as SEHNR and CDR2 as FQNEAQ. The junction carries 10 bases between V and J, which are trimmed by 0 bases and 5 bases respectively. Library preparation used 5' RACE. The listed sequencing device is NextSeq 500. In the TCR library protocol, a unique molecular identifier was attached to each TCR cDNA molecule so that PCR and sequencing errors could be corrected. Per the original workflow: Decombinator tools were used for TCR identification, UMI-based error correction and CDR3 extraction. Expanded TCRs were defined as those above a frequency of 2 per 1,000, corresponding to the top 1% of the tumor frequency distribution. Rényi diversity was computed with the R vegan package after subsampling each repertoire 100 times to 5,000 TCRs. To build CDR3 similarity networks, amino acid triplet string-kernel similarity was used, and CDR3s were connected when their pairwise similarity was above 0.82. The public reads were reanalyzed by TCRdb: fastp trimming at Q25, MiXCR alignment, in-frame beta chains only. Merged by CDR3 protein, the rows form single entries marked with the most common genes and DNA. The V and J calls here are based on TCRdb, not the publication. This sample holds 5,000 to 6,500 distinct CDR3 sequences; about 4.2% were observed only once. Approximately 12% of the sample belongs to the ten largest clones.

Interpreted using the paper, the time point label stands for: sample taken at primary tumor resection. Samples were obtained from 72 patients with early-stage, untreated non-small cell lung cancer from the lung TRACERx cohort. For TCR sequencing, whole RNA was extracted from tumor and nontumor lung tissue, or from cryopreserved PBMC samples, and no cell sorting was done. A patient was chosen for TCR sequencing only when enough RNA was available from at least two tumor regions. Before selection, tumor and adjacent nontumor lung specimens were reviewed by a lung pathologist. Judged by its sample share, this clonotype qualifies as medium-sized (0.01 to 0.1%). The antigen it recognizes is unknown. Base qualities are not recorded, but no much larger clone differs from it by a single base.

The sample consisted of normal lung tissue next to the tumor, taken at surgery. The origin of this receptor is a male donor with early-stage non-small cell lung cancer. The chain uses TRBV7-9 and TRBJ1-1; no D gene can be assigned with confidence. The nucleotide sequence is TGTGCCAGCAGCTTAGCATCCACGGGAACTGAAGCTTTCTTT. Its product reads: CASSLASTGTEAFF.